Reported below is one T cell receptor beta chain. Its antigen is undetermined. Other DNA sequences of this sample code for an identical CDR3. CDR1 and CDR2 from the germline V gene are MDHEN and SYDVKM. The V end lost 8 bases, the J end lost 0 bases, and 5 bases lay between the germline ends. The CDR3 covers 12 residues. The source of the sample is a study of shared clonotypes between healthy human individuals. Findings and limits, study-wide: The sharing of 4% to 5.5% of naive CD4 clonotypes was seen across a handful of donors.

Every donor, a Caucasian adult, lived in Nashville, Tennessee. Division of CD4+ cells produced a CD45RA+ naive subset and a CD45RA-negative memory subset. Produced via immunoSEQ multiplex PCR; TCRdb's table is partial and in-frame only. The table has some 1.5 million clones, approximately 98% seen once. Sequencing used naive CD4+ T cells sorted from blood. Indicated subset: CD45RA+ positively selected. This clonotype was sampled from a man aged 25-45 years in good health. This rearrangement joins TRBV28 to TRBJ2-1, with D uncertain. CDR3 protein: CASGSSYNEQFF. The CDR3 DNA reads TGTGCCAGCGGAAGCTCCTACAATGAGCAGTTCTTC.